This is a list of T cell receptor beta chains from one sample in a study of neurological immune-mediated disorders. Each CDR3 protein is one row after TCRdb ran MiXCR on the 5' RACE reads. This table holds tens of thousands of distinct CDR3 sequences, approximately 10% found once. Source material: PBMCs. The receptor source for this set is a young man in good health. Each CDR3 is given with its conserved first and last residue. A D gene is named only where the DNA matches it firmly. Size is stated for part of the rows, as once, few or many counts, or as a class when the clone is expanded.

TRBV7-6	NA	few	TRBJ2-3	CASSQRGSTDTQYF	TGTGCCAGCAGCCAGCGCGGCAGTACAGATACGCAGTATTTT
TRBV12-3/TRBV12-4	NA	NA	TRBJ1-1	CASRRGQNTEAFF	TGTGCCAGCAGACGGGGACAGAACACTGAAGCTTTCTTT
TRBV20-1	NA	many	TRBJ1-3	CSASPTGTATGNTIYF	TGCAGTGCTAGTCCTACCGGGACGGCAACTGGAAACACCATATATTTT
TRBV6-2/TRBV6-3	NA	many	TRBJ1-4	CASSFAVAENEKLFF	TGTGCCAGCAGTTTCGCGGTCGCGGAGAATGAAAAACTGTTTTTT
TRBV5-1	NA	few	TRBJ2-2	CASRRDTGDTGELFF	TGCGCCAGCAGGCGGGATACTGGGGACACCGGGGAGCTGTTTTTT
TRBV28	TRBD1	many	TRBJ2-7	CASSSYAGTESWYEQYF	TGTGCCAGCAGTTCCTATGCCGGGACAGAAAGTTGGTACGAGCAGTACTTC
TRBV7-8	TRBD2	many	TRBJ2-1	CASSSIAGAYNEQFF	TGTGCCAGCAGCTCAATAGCGGGGGCCTACAATGAGCAGTTCTTC
TRBV20-1	NA	many	TRBJ2-1	CSASYGNNEQFF	TGCAGTGCTAGTTATGGAAACAATGAGCAGTTCTTC
TRBV28	NA	many	TRBJ2-6	CASSPNVRTGHSSGANVLTF	TGTGCCAGCAGTCCAAATGTCCGCACAGGGCACAGCTCTGGGGCCAACGTCCTGACTTTC
TRBV28	TRBD1	many	TRBJ2-7	CASSFSPRTGLREQYF	TGTGCCAGCAGCTTCTCCCCCCGGACAGGGTTGCGGGAGCAGTACTTC
TRBV5-1	NA	many	TRBJ2-5	CASSLVGGQETQYF	TGCGCCAGCAGCTTGGTCGGGGGCCAAGAGACCCAGTACTTC
TRBV3-1	TRBD1	many	TRBJ2-2	CASSQGQGVRTGELFF	TGTGCCAGCAGCCAAGGACAGGGCGTGAGGACCGGGGAGCTGTTTTTT
TRBV9	TRBD1	many	TRBJ1-1	CASSDSTGATEAFF	TGTGCCAGCAGCGATTCCACAGGGGCCACTGAAGCTTTCTTT
TRBV27	NA	many	TRBJ2-3	CASSPMTEISDTQYF	TGTGCCAGCAGTCCTATGACGGAAATCTCAGATACGCAGTATTTT
TRBV25-1	NA	many	TRBJ2-1	CASSTRLESSYNEQFF	TGTGCCAGCAGTACTCGACTAGAGAGCTCCTACAATGAGCAGTTCTTC
TRBV20-1	TRBD1	NA	TRBJ2-2	CSARAGGSATGELFF	TGCAGTGCTAGGGCAGGGGGCAGTGCCACCGGGGAGCTGTTTTTT
TRBV18	NA	many	TRBJ2-7	CATSPGTMNYEQYF	TGTGCCACTTCCCCCGGGACAATGAACTACGAGCAGTACTTC
TRBV20-1	NA	many	TRBJ2-2	CSAEGRNTGELFF	TGCAGTGCGGAGGGGAGGAACACCGGGGAGCTGTTTTTT
TRBV5-1	TRBD2	few	TRBJ2-7	CASSYLPSGPSYEQYF	TGCGCCAGCAGTTATCTGCCTAGCGGGCCATCCTACGAGCAGTACTTC
TRBV5-1	NA	many	TRBJ2-1	CASSGTSNEQFF	TGCGCCAGCTCCGGGACTTCAAATGAGCAGTTCTTC
TRBV5-1	TRBD2	many	TRBJ2-3	CASRLAGATDTQYF	TGCGCCAGCAGGCTAGCGGGAGCGACAGATACGCAGTATTTT
TRBV5-1	NA	many	TRBJ2-7	CASSLNPGRNYEQYF	TGCGCCAGCAGCTTGAATCCGGGACGGAACTACGAGCAGTACTTC